Below are 10 T cell receptor beta chains sequenced from a single sample in a study of blood T cell repertoires in COVID-19. Generated by immunoSEQ multiplex PCR, the TCRdb table keeps only in-frame clones and is missing some. The sample consists of around 210,000 clones, roughly 85% of them appearing once. Sequenced sample: peripheral blood. These receptors were obtained from a man in his fifties with COVID-19, enrolled during active disease.

About this clone itself: Compared with germline, one end of the junction differs, possibly owing to a read error. This rearrangement joins TRBV7-8 to TRBJ2-5; 8 positions match TRBD1. From germline, CDR1 is SGHVS and CDR2 FQNEAQ. The CDR3 sequence is 13 residues long. The CDR3, as DNA: TGTGCCGGCAGTCGGACAGGGTGGGAGACCCAGTACTTC. Translated, it gives CAGSRTGWETQYF. Variable domain in full (rest from reference TRBV7-8 and TRBJ2-5): GAGVSQSPRYKVAKRGQDVALRCDPISGHVSLFWYQQALGQGPEFLTYFQNEAQLDKSGLPSDRFFAERPEGSVSTLKIQRTQQEDSAVYLCAGSRTGWETQYFGPGTRLLVL.

This clone was seen a few times. This chain uses TRBV9 with TRBJ1-5, with D perhaps TRBD1 (5 bases). The germline V gene has CDR1 SGDLS and CDR2 YYNGEE. This CDR3 contains 14 residues. V dropped 0 bases and J dropped 7 bases, with 11 bases sitting between them. DNA of the CDR3: TGTGCCAGCAGCGTAGATGGGACTTGGCAGCCCCAGCATTTT. Translated, it gives CASSVDGTWQPQHF.

The genes are TRBV29-1 and TRBJ2-1; 12 nucleotides match TRBD1. There are 14 residues in the CDR3. Trimming at V came to 7 bases and at J to 7 bases, leaving 8 bases not matched to a gene. Germline V lookup: CDR1 SQVTM, CDR2 ANQGSEA. This CDR3 is CSAGAGQGANEQFF. CDR3 bases: TGCAGCGCCGGAGCGGGACAGGGGGCTAATGAGCAGTTCTTC.

The chain combines TRBV19 with TRBJ1-6; 8 positions match TRBD1. V shed 7 bases and J 7 bases; nucleotides not matched to a gene: 9. CDR1 and CDR2 (germline): LNHDA, SQIVND (reference sequence). The CDR3 totals 15 residues. CDR3 amino acids: CASKDGTGSNSPLHF. CDR3 sequence (DNA): TGTGCCAGTAAAGATGGGACAGGTTCAAATTCACCCCTCCACTTT.

The chain recombines TRBV18 with TRBJ2-1, with 9 bases fitting TRBD2. Germline V lookup: CDR1 KGHSH, CDR2 LQKENI. V dropped 5 bases and J dropped 8; count of bases not matched to a gene: 13. The CDR3 length is 16 residues. Written as DNA, the CDR3 is TGTGCCAGCTCATCTAGCGGGGTGCTAGTTAGGGATGAGCAGTTCTTC. Translation gives CASSSSGVLVRDEQFF.

The chain uses TRBV18 and TRBJ2-1, with 9 bases lining up with TRBD2. J lost 8 bases, V lost 2 bases, and 13 bases had no gene match. Germline assignment: CDR1 KGHSH and CDR2 LQKENI. The CDR3 consists of 17 residues. The DNA of the CDR3 is TGTGCCAGCTCACCAAAAAATGGCGGGGGGGCTAAGGATGAGCAGTTCTTC. It specifies CASSPKNGGGAKDEQFF.

V and J are TRBV7-2 and TRBJ1-1, with D uncertain. The CDR3 runs 14 residues. Germline V gene data show CDR1 as SGHTA and CDR2 as FQGNSA. V was pared by 3 bases and J by 6 bases, with 14 bases between. Here the CDR3 DNA reads TGTGCCAGCAGCTTTGCCAACGGAGCGGCTGAAGCTTTCTTT. This translates into CASSFANGAAEAFF.

A remark on this clone: It may be a read error: a sequence one base away is much more abundant. This same CDR3 is encoded by further DNA sequences in the sample. This chain connects TRBV5-1 to TRBJ2-3; 10 bases agree with TRBD2. Trimming cost V 5 bases and J 4 bases; bases outside gene matches: 7. Per the germline V gene, CDR1 is SGHRS and CDR2 is YFSETQ. The CDR3 sequence is 15 residues long. The CDR3 nucleotides are TGCGCCAGCAGGAAGGGAGCGGGGGGGGCAGATACGCAGTATTTT. Translated: CASRKGAGGADTQYF.

The chain joins TRBV7-8 to TRBJ2-3; 7 nucleotides align to TRBD1. The V segment lost 1 base and the J segment 1 base; nucleotides outside the gene matches: 5. The V gene's germline CDR1 is SGHVS and CDR2 FQNEAQ. The CDR3 covers 16 residues. The CDR3: CASSLGPQGGTDTQYF. The CDR3 region has the DNA TGTGCCAGCAGCTTAGGGCCGCAGGGGGGCACAGATACGCAGTATTTT. Together with reference TRBV7-8 and TRBJ2-3, the CDR3 gives the full variable domain: GAGVSQSPRYKVAKRGQDVALRCDPISGHVSLFWYQQALGQGPEFLTYFQNEAQLDKSGLPSDRFFAERPEGSVSTLKIQRTQQEDSAVYLCASSLGPQGGTDTQYFGPGTRLTVL.

The chain carries TRBV19 and TRBJ1-3; the match to TRBD1 covers 9 bases. After removal of 5 bases from V and 4 bases from J, the junction contained 6 bases not matched to a gene. Germline V gene sequence: CDR1 LNHDA, CDR2 SQIVND (reference sequence). The CDR3 extends over 15 amino acids. The CDR3 region is CASSFLQGAGNTIYF. CDR3 nucleotide sequence: TGTGCCAGTAGTTTCCTACAGGGGGCCGGAAACACCATATATTTT. The whole variable domain, remainder taken from reference TRBV19 and TRBJ1-3, is DGGITQSPKYLFRKEGQNVTLSCEQNLNHDAMYWYRQDPGQGLRLIYYSQIVNDFQKGDIAEGYSVSREKKESFPLTVTSAQKNPTAFYLCASSFLQGAGNTIYFGEGSWLTVV.